This T cell receptor (beta chain) came from a study of blood T cells in healthy people across ages. General study findings and limits: Age advanced and TCR beta diversity per million T cells fell, roughly linearly.

The germline V gene encodes CDR1 DFQATT and CDR2 SNEGSKA (reference sequence). V dropped 6 bases and J dropped 5; count of bases not matched to a gene: 6. The CDR3 is 13 residues long. A second roughly 6 to 11 cycle PCR used barcoded and J-beta primers. The template-switch adaptor, which had 12 random nucleotides, put a tag on each cDNA molecule. MiXCR, applied by TCRdb to the 5' RACE reads, yields one record per CDR3 protein. The sample has around 1.5 million distinct CDR3 sequences, about 40% seen once. This clonotype was seen only once. Antigen: not known. The sample taken for sequencing was blood. The V call is TRBV20-1, the J call TRBJ1-4; 7 nucleotides match TRBD1. The origin of this receptor is a woman aged 18 to 35 in good health. CDR3 bases: TGCAGTGCCCCGGACAGGCGAAATGAAAAACTGTTTTTT. Residues: CSAPDRRNEKLFF.